What follows describes a single T cell receptor (beta chain). These data belong to a study of blood T cell repertoires in COVID-19. Overall study context: COVID-19 samples, acute and convalescent, were from the United States, Italy and Spain.

Germline V gene sequence: CDR1 SEHNR, CDR2 FQNEAQ (reference sequence). There are 17 residues in the CDR3. The junction had 10 bases not matched to a gene; V was cut back by 5 bases and J by 0 bases. Only in-frame clones appear in the TCRdb table, and some are missing; sequencing was by immunoSEQ multiplex PCR. This table holds around 50,000 clones, around four fifths found once. The sample comprised peripheral blood. The clonotype originates from a human donor in a cohort sampled during active COVID-19. This rearrangement joins TRBV7-9 to TRBJ1-3; 7 bases map to TRBD1. CDR3 nucleotide sequence: TGTGCCAGCAGCACTACGGGACAGAGGATCTCTGGAAACACCATATATTTT. Its protein is CASSTTGQRISGNTIYF.